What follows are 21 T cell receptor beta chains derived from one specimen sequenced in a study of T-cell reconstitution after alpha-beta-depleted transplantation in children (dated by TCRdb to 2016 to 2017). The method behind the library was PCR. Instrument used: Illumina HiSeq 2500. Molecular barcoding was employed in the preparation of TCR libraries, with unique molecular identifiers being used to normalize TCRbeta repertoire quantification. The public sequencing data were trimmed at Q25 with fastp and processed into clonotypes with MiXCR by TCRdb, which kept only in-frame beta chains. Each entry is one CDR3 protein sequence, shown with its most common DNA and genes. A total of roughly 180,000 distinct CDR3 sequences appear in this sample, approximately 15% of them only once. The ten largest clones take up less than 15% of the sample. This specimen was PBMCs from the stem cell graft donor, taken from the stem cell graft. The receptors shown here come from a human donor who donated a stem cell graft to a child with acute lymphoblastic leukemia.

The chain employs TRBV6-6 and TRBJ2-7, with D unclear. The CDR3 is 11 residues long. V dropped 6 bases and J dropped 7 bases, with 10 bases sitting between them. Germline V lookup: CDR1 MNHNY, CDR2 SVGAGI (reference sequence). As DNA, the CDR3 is TGTGCCAGCAGAGGATTAGGAGAGCAGTACTTC. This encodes CASRGLGEQYF.

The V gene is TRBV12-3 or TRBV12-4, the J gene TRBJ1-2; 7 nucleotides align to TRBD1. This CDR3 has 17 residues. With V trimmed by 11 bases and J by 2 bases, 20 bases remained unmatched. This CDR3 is CAFSLVRGRGENYGYTF. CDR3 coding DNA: TGTGCCTTCAGTTTAGTCAGGGGGAGGGGAGAAAACTATGGCTACACCTTC.

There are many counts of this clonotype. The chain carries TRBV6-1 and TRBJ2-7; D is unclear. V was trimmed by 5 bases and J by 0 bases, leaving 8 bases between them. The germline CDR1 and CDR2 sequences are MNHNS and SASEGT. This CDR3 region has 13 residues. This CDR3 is CASSKQSSYEQYF. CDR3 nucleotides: TGTGCCAGCAGTAAACAGAGCTCCTACGAGCAGTACTTC.

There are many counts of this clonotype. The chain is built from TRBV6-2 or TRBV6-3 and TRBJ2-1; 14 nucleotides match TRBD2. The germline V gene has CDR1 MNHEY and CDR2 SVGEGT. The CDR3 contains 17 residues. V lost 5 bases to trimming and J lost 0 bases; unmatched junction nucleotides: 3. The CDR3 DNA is TGTGCCAGCAGTAGCGGACTAGCGGGAGGCTCCTACAATGAGCAGTTCTTC. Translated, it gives CASSSGLAGGSYNEQFF.

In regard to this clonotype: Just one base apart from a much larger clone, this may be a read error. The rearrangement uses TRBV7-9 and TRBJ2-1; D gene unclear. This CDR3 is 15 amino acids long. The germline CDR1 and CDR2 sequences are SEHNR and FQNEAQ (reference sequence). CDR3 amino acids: CASSSTPGSYNEQLF. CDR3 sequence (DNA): TGTGCCAGCAGCTCGACCCCGGGCAGCTACAATGAGCAGCTCTTC.

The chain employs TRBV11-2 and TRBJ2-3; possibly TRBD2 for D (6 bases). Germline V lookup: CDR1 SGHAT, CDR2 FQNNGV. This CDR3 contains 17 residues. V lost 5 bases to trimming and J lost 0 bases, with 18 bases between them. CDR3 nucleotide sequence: TGTGCCAGCAGCCACCCCTGGTACAGCGGGAGCACAGATACGCAGTATTTT. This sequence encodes CASSHPWYSGSTDTQYF.

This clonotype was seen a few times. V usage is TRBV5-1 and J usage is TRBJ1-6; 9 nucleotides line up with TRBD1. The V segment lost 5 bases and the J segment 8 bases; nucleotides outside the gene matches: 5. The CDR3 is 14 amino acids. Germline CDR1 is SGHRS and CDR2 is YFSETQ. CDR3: CASRRGQGDSPLHF. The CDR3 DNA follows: TGCGCCAGCAGACGGGGACAGGGTGATTCACCCCTCCACTTT.

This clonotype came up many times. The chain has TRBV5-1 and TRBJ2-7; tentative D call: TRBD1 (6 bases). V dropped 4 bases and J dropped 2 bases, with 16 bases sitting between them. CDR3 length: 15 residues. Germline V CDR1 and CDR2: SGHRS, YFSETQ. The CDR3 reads CASSPTHREPYEQYF. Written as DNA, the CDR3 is TGCGCCAGCAGCCCTACGCACAGGGAACCCTACGAGCAGTACTTC.

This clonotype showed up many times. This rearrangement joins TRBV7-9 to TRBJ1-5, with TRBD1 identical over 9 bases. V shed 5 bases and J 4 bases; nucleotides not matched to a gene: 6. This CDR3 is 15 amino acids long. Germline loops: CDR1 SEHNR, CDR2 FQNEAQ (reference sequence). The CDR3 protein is CASSPGTGSNQPQHF. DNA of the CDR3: TGTGCCAGCAGCCCCGGGACAGGGTCTAATCAGCCCCAGCATTTT.

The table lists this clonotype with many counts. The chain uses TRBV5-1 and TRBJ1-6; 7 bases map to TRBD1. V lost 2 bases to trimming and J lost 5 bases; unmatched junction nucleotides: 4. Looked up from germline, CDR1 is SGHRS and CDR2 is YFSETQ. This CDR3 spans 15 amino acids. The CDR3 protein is CASSFRGTDNSPLHF. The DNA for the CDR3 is TGCGCCAGCAGCTTTAGGGGGACAGATAATTCACCCCTCCACTTT. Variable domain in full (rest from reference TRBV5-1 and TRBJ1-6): KAGVTQTPRYLIKTRGQQVTLSCSPISGHRSVSWYQQTPGQGLQFLFEYFSETQRNKGNFPGRFSGRQFSNSRSEMNVSTLELGDSALYLCASSFRGTDNSPLHFGNGTRLTVT.

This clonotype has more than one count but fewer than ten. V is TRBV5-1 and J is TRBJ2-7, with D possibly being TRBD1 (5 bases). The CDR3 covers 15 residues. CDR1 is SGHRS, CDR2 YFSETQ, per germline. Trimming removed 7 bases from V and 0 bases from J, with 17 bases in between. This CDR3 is CASGRGPDGSYEQYF. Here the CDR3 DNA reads TGCGCCAGCGGTAGGGGCCCGGACGGCTCCTACGAGCAGTACTTC.

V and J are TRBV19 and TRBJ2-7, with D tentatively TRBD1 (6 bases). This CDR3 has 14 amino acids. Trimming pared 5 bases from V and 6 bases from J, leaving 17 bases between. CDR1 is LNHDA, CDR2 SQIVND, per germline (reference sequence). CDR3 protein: CASSPRMSDSEQYF. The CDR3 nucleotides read TGTGCCAGTAGTCCGCGCATGTCGGACAGCGAGCAGTACTTC.

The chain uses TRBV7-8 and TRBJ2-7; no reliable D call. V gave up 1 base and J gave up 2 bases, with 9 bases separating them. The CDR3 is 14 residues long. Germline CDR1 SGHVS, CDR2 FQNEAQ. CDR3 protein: CASSLDPDTYEQYF. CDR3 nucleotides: TGTGCCAGCAGCTTAGACCCGGATACCTACGAGCAGTACTTC.

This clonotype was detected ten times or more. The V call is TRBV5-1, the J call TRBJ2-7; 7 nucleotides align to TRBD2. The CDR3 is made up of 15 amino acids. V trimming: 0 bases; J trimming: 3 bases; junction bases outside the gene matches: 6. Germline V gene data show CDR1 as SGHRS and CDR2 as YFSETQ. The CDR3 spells CASSLGAGPYYEQYF. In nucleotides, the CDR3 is TGCGCCAGCAGCTTGGGAGCGGGACCCTACTACGAGCAGTACTTC.

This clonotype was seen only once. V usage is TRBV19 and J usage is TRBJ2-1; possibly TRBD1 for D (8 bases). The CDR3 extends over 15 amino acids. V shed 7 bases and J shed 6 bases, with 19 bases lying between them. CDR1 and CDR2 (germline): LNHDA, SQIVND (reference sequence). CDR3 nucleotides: TGTGCCAGTATCCGCACAGGGGGAGGGCTCAATGAGCAGTTCTTC. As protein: CASIRTGGGLNEQFF.

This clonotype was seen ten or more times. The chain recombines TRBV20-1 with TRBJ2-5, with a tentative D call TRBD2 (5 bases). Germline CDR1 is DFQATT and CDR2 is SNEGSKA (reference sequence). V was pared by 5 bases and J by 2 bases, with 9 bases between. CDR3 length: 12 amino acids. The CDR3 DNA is TGCAGTGCTCCTCGGGGTCAAGAGACCCAGTACTTC. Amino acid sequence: CSAPRGQETQYF.

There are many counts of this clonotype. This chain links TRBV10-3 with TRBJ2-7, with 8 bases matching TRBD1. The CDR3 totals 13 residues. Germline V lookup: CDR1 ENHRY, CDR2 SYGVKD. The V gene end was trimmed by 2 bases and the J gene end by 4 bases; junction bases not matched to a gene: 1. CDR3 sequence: CAISEGQGYEQYF. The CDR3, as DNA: TGTGCCATCAGTGAGGGACAGGGATACGAGCAGTACTTC.

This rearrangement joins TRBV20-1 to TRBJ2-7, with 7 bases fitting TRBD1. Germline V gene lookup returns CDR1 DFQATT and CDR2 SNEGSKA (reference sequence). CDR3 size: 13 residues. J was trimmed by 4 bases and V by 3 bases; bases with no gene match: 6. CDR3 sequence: CSASEGQIYEQYF. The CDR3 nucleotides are TGCAGTGCTAGTGAGGGACAGATTTACGAGCAGTACTTC.

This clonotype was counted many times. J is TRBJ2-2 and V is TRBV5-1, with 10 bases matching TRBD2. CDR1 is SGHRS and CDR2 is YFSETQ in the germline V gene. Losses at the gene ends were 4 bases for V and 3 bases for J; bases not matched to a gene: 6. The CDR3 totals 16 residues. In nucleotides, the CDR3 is TGCGCCAGCAGCATACTAGCGGGATTAGACACCGGGGAGCTGTTTTTT. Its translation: CASSILAGLDTGELFF.

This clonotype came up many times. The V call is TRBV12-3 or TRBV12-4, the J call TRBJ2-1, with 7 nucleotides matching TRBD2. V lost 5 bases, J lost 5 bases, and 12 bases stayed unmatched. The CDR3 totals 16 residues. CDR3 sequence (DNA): TGTGCCAGCAGTCCGCGGGACTACCGGGGTAACAATGAGCAGTTCTTC. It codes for CASSPRDYRGNNEQFF.

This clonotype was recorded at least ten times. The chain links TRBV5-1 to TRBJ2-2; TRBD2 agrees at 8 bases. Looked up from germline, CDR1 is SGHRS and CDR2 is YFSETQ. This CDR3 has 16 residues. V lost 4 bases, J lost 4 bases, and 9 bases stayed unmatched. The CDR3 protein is CASSLETSGFTGELFF. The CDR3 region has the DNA TGCGCCAGCAGCCTGGAAACTAGCGGCTTCACCGGGGAGCTGTTTTTT.